This T cell receptor beta chain appears in the sequencing data of a study of cytomegalovirus exposure and HLA in healthy donors. Notes on the study in general: Later on, an analysis tied over 15,000 TCR beta sequences to HLA alleles at 0.05 false discovery rate. Cytomegalovirus association was assigned to about 150 TCR beta chains.

Primers included in the PCR were 60 Vbeta and 13 Jbeta primers. Using immunoSEQ multiplex PCR, the repertoire was profiled, and TCRdb retains in-frame clones only, with some absent. The top ten clones hold about 22% of a sample with around 90,000 clones, approximately 60% of them seen once. V was cut by 11 bases and J by 2 bases, with 19 bases left in between. Germline CDR1 reads LNHDA; CDR2 reads SQIVND (reference sequence). The CDR3 has 15 residues. Regarding this clone: Its specificity is unknown.

V gene TRBV19 combines with J gene TRBJ1-5; weak D call: TRBD1 (5 bases). The sequence was obtained from a woman aged 45 to 65 in good health and CMV-seropositive. Source material: PBMCs. CDR3 DNA: TGTGCCGCCCGACGGGGATGGGGGGGCAATCAGCCCCAGCATTTT. Encoded protein: CAARRGWGGNQPQHF.